This T cell receptor beta chain comes out of a study of T cell repertoires in cytomegalovirus infection (dated by TCRdb to the late 2010s). In the study overall: Recently identified HLA-C-restricted CMV epitopes, whose presentation resists viral immunomodulation, were targeted by peptide stimulations together with well-studied HLA-B-restricted epitopes. The HLA type of each donor mattered for the analysis, because public TCR beta signatures pointed to carriage of CMV infection along with the matching HLA type.

Sequencing used an Illumina HiSeq 1500. Using fastp trimming at Q25 and MiXCR clonotype assembly, TCRdb reanalyzed the public sequencing data and kept in-frame beta chains. CDR3 protein sequences are deduplicated, and each keeps its most common genes and DNA. This sample gives approximately 910,000 distinct CDR3 sequences in total; around 32% of them show up just once. Jointly, the top ten make up over 12% of the sample. The CDR3 runs 13 residues from the cysteine to the phenylalanine. Solely the CDR3 DNA is kept, with 39 bases framed from the first base. CDR1 and CDR2, per the germline V gene, are MNHEY and SVGEGT. V is cut by 0 bases and J by 5 bases, and the space between the germline ends is 7 bases. Worth noting for this clonotype: No cognate antigen has been identified for it. Qualities for individual bases were not recorded, and no much larger clone is one base off.

General conclusions and limits of the study: The ex vivo response was dominated by HLA-C-restricted CMV-specific TCR beta clonotypes, which also provided the single most frequent clonotype in two of eight donors. Cumulative frequency of public TCR beta family members discriminated carriers of CMV infection plus the relevant HLA type in this cohort and an independent approximately 340-donor cohort.

The treatment or condition label, as the study defines it: in vitro stimulation with specific CMV peptide epitopes to enrich CMV-specific T cells. This TCR was recovered from a human donor in good health (CMV status not recorded). Some clones in this sample may be carry-over from other donors' samples. Sequenced here: cultured CD8+ T cells from PBMCs, sampled from culture after CMV antigen stimulation. Recombination linked TRBV6-2 or TRBV6-3 to TRBJ2-5; no D gene is confidently identified. In nucleotide form, the sequence is TGTGCCAGCAGTTACTCGCTCCCGGAGACCCAGTACTTC. This is translated as CASSYSLPETQYF.